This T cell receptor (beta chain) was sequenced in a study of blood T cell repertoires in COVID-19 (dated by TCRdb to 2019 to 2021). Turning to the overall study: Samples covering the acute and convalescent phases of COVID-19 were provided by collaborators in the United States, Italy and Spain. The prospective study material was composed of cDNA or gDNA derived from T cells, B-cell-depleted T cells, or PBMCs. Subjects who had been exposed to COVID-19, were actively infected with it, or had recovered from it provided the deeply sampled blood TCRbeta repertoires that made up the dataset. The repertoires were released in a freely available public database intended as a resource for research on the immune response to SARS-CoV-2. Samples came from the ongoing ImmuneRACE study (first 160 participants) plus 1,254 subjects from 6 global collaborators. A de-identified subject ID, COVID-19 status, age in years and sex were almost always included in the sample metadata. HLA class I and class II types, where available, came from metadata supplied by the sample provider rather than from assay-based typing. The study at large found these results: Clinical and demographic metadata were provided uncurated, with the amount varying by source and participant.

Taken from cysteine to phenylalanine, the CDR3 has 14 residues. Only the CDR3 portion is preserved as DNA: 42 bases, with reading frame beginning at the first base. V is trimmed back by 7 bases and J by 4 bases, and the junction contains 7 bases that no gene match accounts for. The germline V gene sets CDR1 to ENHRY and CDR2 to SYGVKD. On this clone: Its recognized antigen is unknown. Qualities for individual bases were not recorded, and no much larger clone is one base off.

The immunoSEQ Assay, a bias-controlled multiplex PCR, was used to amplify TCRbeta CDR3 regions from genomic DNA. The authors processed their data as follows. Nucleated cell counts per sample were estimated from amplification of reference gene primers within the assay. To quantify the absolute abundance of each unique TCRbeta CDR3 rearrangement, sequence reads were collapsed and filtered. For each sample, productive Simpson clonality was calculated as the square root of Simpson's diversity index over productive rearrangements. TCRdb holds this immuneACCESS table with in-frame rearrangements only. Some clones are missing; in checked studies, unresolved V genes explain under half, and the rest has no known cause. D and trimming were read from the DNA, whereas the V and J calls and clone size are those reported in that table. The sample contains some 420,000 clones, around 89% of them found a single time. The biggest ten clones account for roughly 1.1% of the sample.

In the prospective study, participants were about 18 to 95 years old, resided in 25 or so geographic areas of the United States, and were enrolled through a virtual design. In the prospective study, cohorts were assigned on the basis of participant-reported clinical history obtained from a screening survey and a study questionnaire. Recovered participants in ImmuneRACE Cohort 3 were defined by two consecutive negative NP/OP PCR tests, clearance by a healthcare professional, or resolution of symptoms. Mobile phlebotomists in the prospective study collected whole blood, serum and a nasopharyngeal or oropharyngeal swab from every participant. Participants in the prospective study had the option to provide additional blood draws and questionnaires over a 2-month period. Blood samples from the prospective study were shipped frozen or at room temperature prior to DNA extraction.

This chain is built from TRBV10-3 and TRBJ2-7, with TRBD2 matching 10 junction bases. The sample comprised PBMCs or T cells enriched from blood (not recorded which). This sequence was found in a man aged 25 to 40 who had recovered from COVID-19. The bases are TGTGCCATCACCCCTAGCGGGAGTGGTTACGAGCAGTACTTC. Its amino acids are CAITPSGSGYEQYF.